This T cell receptor (beta chain) was obtained from a study of blood T cell repertoires in COVID-19 (dated by TCRdb to about 2020). About the investigation overall: The collaborator samples originated in the United States, Italy and Spain and spanned the acute and convalescent phases of COVID-19. Samples were obtained from the ongoing ImmuneRACE study (first 160 participants) and from roughly 1,300 subjects provided by 6 global collaborators. The prospective study material was composed of cDNA or gDNA derived from T cells, B-cell-depleted T cells, or PBMCs. The dataset comprised deeply sampled blood TCRbeta repertoires from subjects exposed to, actively infected with, or recovered from COVID-19. The repertoires were released in a freely available public database meant as a resource for research on the immune response to SARS-CoV-2. Nearly every sample came with metadata listing a de-identified subject ID, COVID-19 status, age in years and sex. Where available, HLA class I and class II types were taken from metadata supplied by the sample provider and were not determined by assay-based typing.

Via the germline V gene (reference sequence), CDR1 is LNHDA and CDR2 SQIVND. V is reduced by 3 bases and J by 2 bases, leaving a spacing of 7 bases between them. There are 14 amino acids in the CDR3, from cysteine to phenylalanine inclusive. The only DNA kept is the CDR3, 42 bases in frame from the first base. Whole blood was collected in K2EDTA tubes by collaborating institutions according to the institutions' own protocols. For TCRbeta analysis, collaborators shipped samples as frozen whole blood, isolated PBMCs, or DNA extracted from either of those sample types. This clone was detected once. What antigen it recognizes has not been identified. One base away there is no much larger clone; base qualities are not given. TCRbeta CDR3 regions were amplified from genomic DNA using the immunoSEQ Assay, a bias-controlled multiplex PCR. The original methods were these. Nucleated cell counts per sample were estimated from amplification of reference gene primers within the assay. To quantify the absolute abundance of each unique TCRbeta CDR3 rearrangement, sequence reads were collapsed and filtered. For each sample, productive Simpson clonality was calculated as the square root of Simpson's diversity index across productive rearrangements. This is the immuneACCESS table as TCRdb keeps it, with only in-frame sequences that have V and J called. A part of the clones is gone; compared with another copy, unresolved V genes explain less than half, and the rest is unexplained. V and J calls and clone size are given by that table; D and trimming were obtained from the DNA. The sample includes about 440,000 clones, with around nine tenths observed a single time. Around 4.5% of the sample rests with the top ten.

Results the study describes overall, beyond this receptor: Clinical and demographic metadata were provided uncurated, with the amount varying by source and participant.

The V and J genes are TRBV19 and TRBJ1-4, with an unclear D gene assignment. This clonotype originated in a young woman with acute or convalescent COVID-19. The sequencing input was peripheral blood. Read as DNA, the sequence is TGTGCCAGTAGTATGCAGCGTACTAATGAAAAACTGTTTTTT. Its product reads: CASSMQRTNEKLFF.